The rows below give T cell receptor beta chains drawn from one sample of a study of blood T cell repertoires in COVID-19. Data came from immunoSEQ multiplex PCR; TCRdb stores just in-frame clones and leaves some out. The sample contains roughly 150,000 clones, 93% of which appear only once. Sequenced: peripheral blood. Source of these receptors: a woman aged 55-70 years with COVID-19, enrolled during active disease. CDR3s include the opening cysteine and the closing phenylalanine or tryptophan. A D gene is named only where the DNA matches it firmly. Not every row has a clone size; where given, it reads once, few, many or a size class.

J gene: TRBJ1-1; V gene: TRBV6-5; clone size: NA; D gene: NA; CDR3 DNA: TGTGCCAGCAGCCCCACCCATGAGGAGAACACTGAAGCTTTCTTT; CDR3 protein: CASSPTHEENTEAFF
J gene: TRBJ2-1; V gene: TRBV5-1; clone size: NA; D gene: NA; CDR3 DNA: TGCGCCAGCAGCCCCGTTACGGGTTACAATGAGCAGTTCTTC; CDR3 protein: CASSPVTGYNEQFF
J gene: TRBJ2-7; V gene: TRBV4-3; clone size: NA; D gene: TRBD1; CDR3 DNA: TGCGCCAGCAGCCAAGAGGGTACAGGGGTCTACGAGCAGTACTTC; CDR3 protein: CASSQEGTGVYEQYF
J gene: TRBJ1-3; V gene: TRBV21-1; clone size: NA; D gene: NA; CDR3 DNA: TGTGCCAGCAGCAACCCAGGGGCGACGGGAAACACCATATATTTT; CDR3 protein: CASSNPGATGNTIYF
J gene: TRBJ1-2; V gene: TRBV28; clone size: NA; D gene: TRBD1; CDR3 DNA: TGTGCCAGTTCCGGACAGGGGAAAGGGGGGTACTATGGCTACACCTTC; CDR3 protein: CASSGQGKGGYYGYTF
J gene: TRBJ1-2; V gene: TRBV27; clone size: NA; D gene: NA; CDR3 DNA: TGTGCCAGCAGTTTATCGGGCAGGGAAGGGTATGGCTACACCTTC; CDR3 protein: CASSLSGREGYGYTF
J gene: TRBJ1-2; V gene: TRBV6-2/TRBV6-3; clone size: NA; D gene: NA; CDR3 DNA: TGTGCCAGCAGTTACACCGCGGCGGGCGGCTACACCTTC; CDR3 protein: CASSYTAAGGYTF
J gene: TRBJ1-4; V gene: TRBV7-2; clone size: NA; D gene: NA; CDR3 DNA: TGTGCCAGCAGAAAGGTCGGAGTAGAAAAACTGTTTTTT; CDR3 protein: CASRKVGVEKLFF
J gene: TRBJ2-7; V gene: TRBV5-4; clone size: NA; D gene: NA; CDR3 DNA: TGTGCCAGCAGCTTGGAGCTGGGGAGCTCCTACGAGCAGTACTTC; CDR3 protein: CASSLELGSSYEQYF
J gene: TRBJ1-1; V gene: TRBV18; clone size: NA; D gene: NA; CDR3 DNA: TGTGCCAGCTCACGACCACAGGGAATCGACACTGAAGCTTTCTTT; CDR3 protein: CASSRPQGIDTEAFF
J gene: TRBJ2-3; V gene: TRBV3-1/TRBV3-2; clone size: NA; D gene: TRBD2; CDR3 DNA: TGTGCCAGCAGCCGTGGGACTAACTCAGATACGCAGTATTTT; CDR3 protein: CASSRGTNSDTQYF
J gene: TRBJ1-3; V gene: TRBV9; clone size: NA; D gene: NA; CDR3 DNA: TGTGCCAGCAGCGTAGGTGTCGGGTCAGGAAACACCATATATTTT; CDR3 protein: CASSVGVGSGNTIYF
J gene: TRBJ2-7; V gene: TRBV7-9; clone size: NA; D gene: NA; CDR3 DNA: TGTGCCAGCAGCACGACTACACCCTACGAGCAGTACTTC; CDR3 protein: CASSTTTPYEQYF
J gene: TRBJ2-3; V gene: TRBV5-6; clone size: NA; D gene: TRBD2; CDR3 DNA: TGTGCCAGCAGCCCTGGACTAGCGGGGGGGCGTGGCACAGATACGCAGTATTTT; CDR3 protein: CASSPGLAGGRGTDTQYF
J gene: TRBJ1-1; V gene: TRBV3-1/TRBV3-2; clone size: NA; D gene: TRBD1; CDR3 DNA: TGTGCCAGCAGCGCACGTGGACAGGGAAAAAGAACTGAAGCTTTCTTT; CDR3 protein: CASSARGQGKRTEAFF
J gene: TRBJ2-7; V gene: TRBV27; clone size: NA; D gene: NA; CDR3 DNA: TGTGCCAGCAGCCAACCAGGGCGTGAGCAGTACTTC; CDR3 protein: CASSQPGREQYF
J gene: TRBJ1-2; V gene: TRBV4-2; clone size: NA; D gene: NA; CDR3 DNA: TGTGCCAGCAGCCAAGAGGCTGTAGCATCTAACTATGGCTACACCTTC; CDR3 protein: CASSQEAVASNYGYTF
J gene: TRBJ2-3; V gene: TRBV3-1/TRBV3-2; clone size: NA; D gene: NA; CDR3 DNA: TGTGCCAGCAGCCCCCCAGGGGATTGGGGCACAGATACGCAGTATTTT; CDR3 protein: CASSPPGDWGTDTQYF
J gene: TRBJ1-2; V gene: TRBV25-1; clone size: few; D gene: TRBD1; CDR3 DNA: TGTGCCAGCTCCCCGACAGGGGTAGTCTATGGCTACACCTTC; CDR3 protein: CASSPTGVVYGYTF
J gene: TRBJ1-2; V gene: TRBV13; clone size: NA; D gene: NA; CDR3 DNA: TGTGCCAGCAGCTTAGTCTCGGGCCTTATTGGACGGCCTGGGACAATCTATGGCTACACCTTC; CDR3 protein: CASSLVSGLIGRPGTIYGYTF
J gene: TRBJ1-1; V gene: TRBV30; clone size: NA; D gene: NA; CDR3 DNA: TGTGCCTGGAGTGGGCATTTGAACACTGAAGCTTTCTTT; CDR3 protein: CAWSGHLNTEAFF
J gene: TRBJ1-4; V gene: TRBV6-5; clone size: NA; D gene: NA; CDR3 DNA: TGTGCCAGCAGTTACGGCGGCAGAATCGATGAAAAACTGTTTTTT; CDR3 protein: CASSYGGRIDEKLFF
J gene: TRBJ1-4; V gene: TRBV2; clone size: NA; D gene: TRBD1; CDR3 DNA: TGTGCCAGCAGTGTCGGGACAGCGAATGAAAAACTGTTTTTT; CDR3 protein: CASSVGTANEKLFF
J gene: TRBJ2-3; V gene: TRBV4-2; clone size: NA; D gene: TRBD2; CDR3 DNA: TGTGCCAGCAGCCAAGGGCTAGCGGGGCTCACAGATACGCAGTATTTT; CDR3 protein: CASSQGLAGLTDTQYF
J gene: TRBJ1-4; V gene: TRBV9; clone size: NA; D gene: TRBD1; CDR3 DNA: TGTGCCAGCAGCAAGTCCACAGGGACAGGGGGCGTGGGAGCTAATGAAAAACTGTTTTTT; CDR3 protein: CASSKSTGTGGVGANEKLFF
J gene: TRBJ2-5; V gene: TRBV12-3/TRBV12-4; clone size: NA; D gene: TRBD2; CDR3 DNA: TGTGCCAGCAGCCTAGCGGCCCAAGAGACCCAGTACTTC; CDR3 protein: CASSLAAQETQYF
J gene: TRBJ1-1; V gene: TRBV7-2; clone size: NA; D gene: TRBD1; CDR3 DNA: TGTGCCAGCAGCTACACAGGGGGCACTGAAGCTTTCTTT; CDR3 protein: CASSYTGGTEAFF
J gene: TRBJ1-4; V gene: TRBV7-8; clone size: NA; D gene: TRBD1; CDR3 DNA: TGTGCCAGCAGCCAGGGGGACAGGGGTTATAATGAAAAACTGTTTTTT; CDR3 protein: CASSQGDRGYNEKLFF
J gene: TRBJ2-1; V gene: TRBV5-1; clone size: NA; D gene: TRBD2; CDR3 DNA: TGCGCCAGCAGCTTGGGCTCTAGCGGGGGCTACAATGAGCAGTTCTTC; CDR3 protein: CASSLGSSGGYNEQFF
J gene: TRBJ2-5; V gene: TRBV9; clone size: NA; D gene: TRBD1; CDR3 DNA: TGTGCCAGCAGCGTAGCCGGCGGGCCGTGGACAGGGGGAGAGACCCAGTACTTC; CDR3 protein: CASSVAGGPWTGGETQYF
J gene: TRBJ1-4; V gene: TRBV7-2; clone size: NA; D gene: NA; CDR3 DNA: TGTGCCAGCAGCTTGGGAGGAACTAATGAAAAACTGTTTTTT; CDR3 protein: CASSLGGTNEKLFF
J gene: TRBJ2-5; V gene: TRBV5-1; clone size: NA; D gene: TRBD1; CDR3 DNA: TGCGCCACCCAATCGGGGGACAGGGGAAAGGAGACCCAGTACTTC; CDR3 protein: CATQSGDRGKETQYF
J gene: TRBJ1-5; V gene: TRBV7-9; clone size: NA; D gene: NA; CDR3 DNA: TGTGCCAGCAGCTTAGATGTAAAAACAGACAGCAATCAGCCCCAGCATTTT; CDR3 protein: CASSLDVKTDSNQPQHF
J gene: TRBJ2-7; V gene: TRBV6-6; clone size: once; D gene: TRBD1; CDR3 DNA: TGTGCCAGCAGTTACTCGAAGACAGGGGGCTCCTACGAGCAGTACTTC; CDR3 protein: CASSYSKTGGSYEQYF
J gene: TRBJ2-1; V gene: TRBV7-3; clone size: few; D gene: TRBD2; CDR3 DNA: TGTGCCAGCAGCTTACAGCGGGGGACTTACTACAATGAGCAGTTCTTC; CDR3 protein: CASSLQRGTYYNEQFF
J gene: TRBJ1-4; V gene: TRBV29-1; clone size: NA; D gene: TRBD1; CDR3 DNA: TGCAGCGCCGAAACAGGGGTTGAAAAACTGTTTTTT; CDR3 protein: CSAETGVEKLFF
J gene: TRBJ1-5; V gene: TRBV7-9; clone size: NA; D gene: NA; CDR3 DNA: TGTGCCAGCAGCGAGGACACCCATCAGCCCCAGCATTTT; CDR3 protein: CASSEDTHQPQHF
J gene: TRBJ2-3; V gene: TRBV24-1; clone size: NA; D gene: TRBD2; CDR3 DNA: TGTGCCACCAGTGCGGGAGGGCTAGCAACCGTGCTGTATTTT; CDR3 protein: CATSAGGLATVLYF
J gene: TRBJ2-1; V gene: TRBV6-5; clone size: NA; D gene: NA; CDR3 DNA: TGTGCCAGCGGAGCAGGGTACTCCTACAATGAGCAGTTCTTC; CDR3 protein: CASGAGYSYNEQFF
J gene: TRBJ1-4; V gene: TRBV10-3; clone size: NA; D gene: NA; CDR3 DNA: TGTGCCATCAGTGAGGAGGGAGGATCTAATGAAAAACTGTTTTTT; CDR3 protein: CAISEEGGSNEKLFF